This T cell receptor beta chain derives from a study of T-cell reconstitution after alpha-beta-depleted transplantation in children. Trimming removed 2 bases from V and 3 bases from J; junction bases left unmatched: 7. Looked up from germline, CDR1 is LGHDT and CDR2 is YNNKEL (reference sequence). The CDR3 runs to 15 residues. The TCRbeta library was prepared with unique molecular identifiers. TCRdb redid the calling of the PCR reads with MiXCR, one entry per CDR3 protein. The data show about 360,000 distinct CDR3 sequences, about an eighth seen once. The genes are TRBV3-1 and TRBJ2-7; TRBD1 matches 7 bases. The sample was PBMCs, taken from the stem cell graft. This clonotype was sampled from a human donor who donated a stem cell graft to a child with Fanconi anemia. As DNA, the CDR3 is TGTGCCAGCAGCCAATCACAGGGGCAGGGCTACGAGCAGTACTTC. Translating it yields CASSQSQGQGYEQYF.